In this sample, the clone carrying this T cell receptor beta chain turned up once. The data derive from a study of blood T cell repertoires in COVID-19. Turning to the study itself: COVID-19 samples from acute and convalescent phases originated in the United States, Italy and Spain. T cells, B-cell-depleted T cells, or PBMCs supplied cDNA or gDNA.

Germline CDR1 reads LNHDA; CDR2 reads SQIVND (reference sequence). V lost 2 bases to trimming and J lost 6 bases, with 10 bases between them. The CDR3 length is 13 residues. Original analysis: Reference gene primer amplification gave estimated nucleated cell counts. Profiled with immunoSEQ multiplex PCR; TCRdb holds only in-frame clones, not every one. V and J calls and clone size are copied from that table; D and trimming were computed from the DNA. The data contain about 82,000 clones, around four fifths of them singletons. Material: peripheral blood. The receptor was derived from a woman aged 55-70 years with acute or convalescent COVID-19. J is TRBJ1-2 and V is TRBV19; D is possibly TRBD1 (5 bases). The DNA of the CDR3 is TGTGCCAGTAGTATAACGGCACAGGATGGCTACACCTTC. Translating gives CASSITAQDGYTF.